This entry concerns a single T cell receptor beta chain. This entry belongs to a study of blood T cell repertoires in COVID-19. The wider study: Spain, Italy and the United States supplied samples that represented acute and convalescent COVID-19. Nucleic acid was either cDNA or gDNA, and it came from T cells, B-cell-depleted T cells, or PBMCs.

Methods used by the authors: Amplification from reference gene primers served as the basis for estimated nucleated cell counts. Here immunoSEQ multiplex PCR was the method, and the copy in TCRdb shows in-frame clones only, minus some. The DNA gave D and trimming, while V, J and clone size come from that table. The sample lists under 200,000 clones; roughly 73% were seen once. The CDR3 is 19 amino acids. CDR1 MGHRA and CDR2 YSYEKL come from the germline V gene. Trimming at V came to 4 bases and at J to 3 bases, leaving 15 bases not matched to a gene. The chain couples TRBV4-1 to TRBJ1-5, with 10 nucleotides matching TRBD1. The sequencing sample was made of peripheral blood. This clonotype originated in a man in his 70s with acute or convalescent COVID-19. The CDR3 protein is CASSLFGDRGLGANQPQHF. The CDR3, as DNA: TGCGCCAGCAGCCTCTTCGGGGACAGGGGCCTCGGGGCCAATCAGCCCCAGCATTTT.